This is a list of T cell receptor beta chains from one sample in a study of blood T cell repertoires in COVID-19. Produced via immunoSEQ multiplex PCR; TCRdb's table is partial and in-frame only. This repertoire shows hundreds of thousands of clones, less than 85% found once; its top ten account for 15% to 20%. What was sequenced was PBMCs or T cells enriched from blood (not recorded which). Every receptor here comes from a middle-aged man who had recovered from COVID-19. Both conserved end residues are part of each CDR3. The D gene is left open where the match is weak. Size is omitted from some rows. Given values are once, few, many or a class for expanded clones.

TRBJ2-1 | TRBV6-5 | . | TRBD2 | CASNLAGGLHEQFF | TGTGCCAGCAACTTAGCGGGAGGGCTCCATGAGCAGTTCTTC
TRBJ2-2 | TRBV12-3/TRBV12-4 | . | TRBD1 | CASSQGAGELFF | TGTGCCAGCAGTCAGGGGGCCGGGGAGCTGTTTTTT
TRBJ1-5 | TRBV28 | . | . | CASSPLNQPQHF | TGTGCCAGCAGTCCACTCAATCAGCCCCAGCATTTT
TRBJ1-3 | TRBV10-2 | . | TRBD1 | CASSGDRGPGNTIYF | TGCGCCAGCAGTGGAGACAGGGGGCCTGGAAACACCATATATTTT
TRBJ2-7 | TRBV3-1/TRBV3-2 | . | TRBD1 | CASSLRDRGFEQYF | TGTGCCAGCAGCCTTCGAGACAGGGGGTTTGAGCAGTACTTC
TRBJ2-5 | TRBV4-1 | . | TRBD2 | CASSQVPPASGFQETQYF | TGCGCCAGCAGCCAAGTCCCCCCGGCTAGCGGGTTCCAAGAGACCCAGTACTTC
TRBJ2-7 | TRBV7-6 | . | . | CASSLDQGSSYEQYF | TGTGCCAGCAGCTTAGACCAGGGGAGCTCCTACGAGCAGTACTTC
TRBJ1-1 | TRBV19 | . | TRBD1 | CASRTGAGEAFF | TGTGCCAGCCGGACAGGGGCAGGGGAAGCTTTCTTT
TRBJ2-4 | TRBV7-8 | . | TRBD2 | CASSPGGRARVSKNIQYF | TGTGCCAGCAGCCCCGGCGGGAGGGCCAGGGTTTCCAAAAACATTCAGTACTTC
TRBJ2-7 | TRBV3-1/TRBV3-2 | . | TRBD1 | CASSQAGTGKYEQYF | TGTGCCAGCAGCCAAGCCGGGACAGGGAAATACGAGCAGTACTTC
TRBJ1-1 | TRBV7-9 | . | TRBD1 | CASSLWTGLNTEAFF | TGTGCCAGCAGCTTATGGACAGGGCTGAACACTGAAGCTTTCTTT
TRBJ1-2 | TRBV18 | few | TRBD1 | CASSQQGALKGYTF | TGTGCCAGCTCACAACAGGGGGCGCTTAAGGGCTACACCTTC
TRBJ2-3 | TRBV7-3 | . | TRBD1 | CASSSSTGGESDTQYF | TGTGCCAGCAGCTCCTCGACAGGGGGGGAGTCAGATACGCAGTATTTT
TRBJ1-2 | TRBV7-2 | . | TRBD1 | CASSITGGSGYGYTF | TGTGCCAGCAGCATTACAGGGGGCAGTGGCTATGGCTACACCTTC